The 8 T cell receptor beta chains listed next were all sequenced from one sample in a study of CD8 T cells in ankylosing spondylitis. TCRdb redid the calling of the 5' RACE reads with MiXCR, one entry per CDR3 protein. The table shows 350,000 to 450,000 distinct CDR3 sequences, with roughly 22% occurring only once. Sequencing was performed on blood, either unsorted or a sorted T cell fraction (not recorded which). All receptors come from a male donor with ankylosing spondylitis or in good health (not recorded which).

The CDR3 spells CSGTGGWINTEAFF. The CDR3 DNA sequence: TGCAGCGGTACAGGTGGCTGGATAAACACTGAAGCTTTCTTT. The chain is built from TRBV29-1 and TRBJ1-1; maybe TRBD1 (5 bases). The CDR3 spans 14 residues. The germline gives CDR1 SQVTM, CDR2 ANQGSEA. The ends were cut back, 7 bases at V and 2 bases at J, with 17 bases in the middle.

The table lists this clonotype with a few counts. The chain combines TRBV4-1 with TRBJ2-3; 12 bases match TRBD2. This CDR3 has 15 amino acids. The germline gives CDR1 MGHRA, CDR2 YSYEKL. The V and J ends lost 4 bases and 10 bases, in that order; junction bases with no gene match: 9. In DNA form, the CDR3 reads TGCGCCAGCAGCCGTACGACTAGCGGGGGCGAGGCGCAGTATTTT. It is translated as CASSRTTSGGEAQYF.

The table lists this clonotype with a few counts. The V and J genes are TRBV7-9 and TRBJ2-1, with 10 bases lining up with TRBD2. The germline gives CDR1 SEHNR, CDR2 FQNEAQ (reference sequence). The J segment lost 4 bases and the V segment lost 5 bases, leaving 8 bases of the junction unmatched. The CDR3 length is 16 residues. CDR3 bases: TGTGCCAGCAGCGCGCGAACTAGCGGGGATTACAATGAGCAGTTCTTC. Its protein product is CASSARTSGDYNEQFF.

The chain employs TRBV11-2 and TRBJ2-5; TRBD2 aligns across 8 bases. The CDR3 consists of 20 residues. Unmatched junction bases numbered 25, after V lost 1 base and J lost 9 bases. Germline CDR1 SGHAT, CDR2 FQNNGV. CDR3: CASSLGLASGSFSDREAQYF. DNA of the CDR3: TGTGCCAGCAGCTTAGGATTAGCGAGCGGGAGCTTCTCTGATAGGGAGGCCCAGTACTTC.

The J gene is TRBJ2-1, the V gene TRBV28; tentative D call: TRBD2 (6 bases). V lost 6 bases, J lost 8 bases, and 17 bases lay in between. CDR3 length equals 14 residues. CDR1 and CDR2 from the germline V gene are MDHEN and SYDVKM. DNA for the CDR3: TGTGCCAGCAGAGGTGTTGGGGGGAACTATGAGCAGTTCTTC. Translation: CASRGVGGNYEQFF.

The rearrangement joins TRBV9 to TRBJ2-1; D is ambiguous. The germline V gene encodes CDR1 SGDLS and CDR2 YYNGEE. V lost 0 bases to trimming and J lost 0 bases, with 7 bases between them. CDR3 length: 15 amino acids. CDR3 coding DNA: TGTGCCAGCAGCGTAGGGCTGAGCTCCTACAATGAGCAGTTCTTC. Translated: CASSVGLSSYNEQFF.

This clonotype has more than one count but fewer than ten. The chain combines TRBV20-1 with TRBJ1-1; D unresolved. V was trimmed by 2 bases and J by 1 base, leaving 2 bases between them. CDR3 length: 11 amino acids. CDR1 and CDR2 (germline): DFQATT, SNEGSKA (reference sequence). CDR3 region: CSARRNTEAFF. The CDR3 region has the DNA TGCAGTGCTAGAAGGAACACTGAAGCTTTCTTT.

This clonotype was counted a few times. This rearrangement joins TRBV20-1 to TRBJ2-3; 8 nucleotides agree with TRBD1. This CDR3 has 15 residues. Trimming removed 0 bases from V and 6 bases from J; junction bases left unmatched: 8. CDR1 is DFQATT, CDR2 SNEGSKA, per germline (reference sequence). The CDR3 nucleotides are TGCAGTGCTAGAGATCTACAGGGGGTGGCTGATACGCAGTATTTT. The encoded protein is CSARDLQGVADTQYF.